This T cell receptor beta chain was identified during a study of blood T cell repertoires in COVID-19. This CDR3 contains 15 residues. The V segment lost 7 bases and the J segment 4 bases; nucleotides outside the gene matches: 12. The V gene's germline CDR1 is GTSNPN and CDR2 SVGIG (reference sequence). Per the original methods: Reference gene primer amplification gave estimated nucleated cell counts. Profiling relied on immunoSEQ multiplex PCR, and the TCRdb table lists in-frame clones only, not all of them. Clonal size and the V and J genes are those of that table, whereas D and trimming came from the DNA. The sample has 400,000 to 450,000 clones, around 88% seen once. Seattle patients were enrolled during active infection and followed longitudinally.

This TCR was sampled from a woman aged 45-59 years with COVID-19, enrolled during active disease. Source material: peripheral blood. V usage is TRBV30 and J usage is TRBJ1-1, with 10 bases matching TRBD1. CDR3 protein: CALRQGALIFTEAFF. The CDR3 nucleotides read TGTGCCTTGAGACAGGGGGCACTTATATTCACTGAAGCTTTCTTT.